This T cell receptor beta chain was profiled in a study of T cells after yellow fever vaccination. Study background: Fractions of limited cellularity were prepared by means of SMART-Seq v4 Ultra Low Input. General study results and limits: There was a possibility that FACS-sorted repertoires contained abundant clonotypes contaminating from the bulk population. In post-booster samples, most primary-vaccination clones reappeared (approximately 96% CD4, 88% CD8).

Points on this clonotype: Its antigen is unidentified.

V lost 4 bases to trimming and J lost 5 bases; unmatched junction nucleotides: 7. Germline CDR1 is LGHNA and CDR2 is YSLEER. The CDR3 has 16 amino acids. 5'RACE template switching generated TCR cDNA, adding a universal primer site and UMIs. A single record per CDR3 protein comes from TCRdb applying MiXCR to the 5' RACE reads. The data contain some 560,000 distinct CDR3 sequences, around 16% of them singletons. This sample comprised PBMCs, obtained more than 4 days after the first yellow fever vaccination. This chain connects TRBV4-3 to TRBJ2-3; 12 nucleotides match TRBD2. This receptor was identified in a young man who received the YFV17D yellow fever vaccine. CDR3 residues: CASSRGLAGEVDTQYF. In nucleotides, the CDR3 is TGCGCCAGCAGCCGGGGACTAGCGGGCGAGGTAGATACGCAGTATTTT.